This T cell receptor (beta chain) was recorded in a study of blood T cell repertoires in COVID-19. The overall study: COVID-19 samples collected from the United States, Italy and Spain covered acute and convalescent phases.

Authors' processing steps: For nucleated cells, counts were estimated from reference gene primer amplification. Libraries were prepared by immunoSEQ multiplex PCR; TCRdb keeps only in-frame clonotypes and omits some of them. The DNA was the basis for D and trimming; V, J and clone size are from that table. The sample lists 350,000 to 450,000 clones; about 88% were seen once. This clone was counted only a few times. Participants, about 18 to 90 years old, spanned approximately 26 US areas. Participants' own reports of clinical history determined their cohort assignment. The material sequenced was PBMCs or T cells enriched from blood (not recorded which). The TCR comes from a young woman who had been exposed to COVID-19.

The CDR3 region has the DNA TGTGCCAGTACTCCGGACAGGGTGGACACTGAAGCTTTCTTT. Its translation is CASTPDRVDTEAFF. This chain links TRBV19 with TRBJ1-1, with 8 bases that match TRBD1. Germline V gene data show CDR1 as LNHDA and CDR2 as SQIVND (reference sequence). The CDR3 sequence is 14 residues long. V trimming: 7 bases; J trimming: 3 bases; junction bases outside the gene matches: 7. Together with reference TRBV19 and TRBJ1-1, the CDR3 gives the full variable domain: DGGITQSPKYLFRKEGQNVTLSCEQNLNHDAMYWYRQDPGQGLRLIYYSQIVNDFQKGDIAEGYSVSREKKESFPLTVTSAQKNPTAFYLCASTPDRVDTEAFFGQGTRLTVV.